A selection of T cell receptor beta chains follows, all from one sample in a study of blood T cell repertoires in COVID-19. Assay: immunoSEQ multiplex PCR; the TCRdb copy retains only in-frame clones and omits some. The top ten clones hold approximately 1% of a sample with 250,000 to 350,000 clones, over 75% of them seen once. The sequenced material came from PBMCs or T cells enriched from blood (not recorded which). The receptors derive from a woman aged 25 to 39 who had recovered from COVID-19. The CDR3 runs from the conserved cysteine through the conserved F or W. A D gene is named only where the DNA matches it firmly. The size field is filled for only some rows; it gives once, few, many or a size class.

abundance	d_gene	j_gene	v_gene	CDR3aa	CDR3nt
once	.	TRBJ2-7	TRBV28	CASSLYRGEQYF	TGTGCCAGCAGTTTATATAGGGGAGAGCAGTACTTC
.	TRBD1	TRBJ1-1	TRBV5-4	CASSYQGGNTEAFF	TGTGCCAGCAGTTACCAGGGGGGGAACACTGAAGCTTTCTTT
.	.	TRBJ1-1	TRBV29-1	CSVLPRVGRNTEAFF	TGCAGCGTTCTTCCGAGGGTCGGCCGGAACACTGAAGCTTTCTTT
.	.	TRBJ2-2	TRBV7-3	CASSFNRDRLGELFF	TGTGCCAGCAGCTTTAACAGGGATAGACTCGGGGAGCTGTTTTTT
.	.	TRBJ2-3	TRBV6-5	CASANYRADTQYF	TGTGCCAGCGCGAACTATCGGGCAGATACGCAGTATTTT
once	TRBD1	TRBJ2-5	TRBV4-3	CASSQGDGTEQETQYF	TGCGCCAGCAGCCAAGGTGATGGGACAGAGCAAGAGACCCAGTACTTC
few	.	TRBJ1-3	TRBV29-1	CSVGPGHTGDTIYF	TGCAGCGTTGGCCCCGGGCACACGGGGGACACCATATATTTT
.	.	TRBJ2-2	TRBV5-1	CASSLAGHTGELFF	TGCGCCAGCAGCTTGGCTGGCCACACCGGGGAGCTGTTTTTT
.	TRBD2	TRBJ2-2	TRBV5-1	CASSPGRADPNTGELFF	TGCGCCAGCAGCCCCGGGAGGGCCGACCCGAACACCGGGGAGCTGTTTTTT
.	.	TRBJ2-3	TRBV5-1	CASSLGQARSSNTPHGTDTQYF	TGCGCCAGCAGCTTGGGCCAAGCGAGATCGTCTAACACACCCCATGGCACAGATACGCAGTATTTT
.	.	TRBJ2-7	TRBV19	CASSSRADSAYEQYF	TGTGCCAGTAGTTCCAGAGCCGACTCCGCCTACGAGCAGTACTTC
.	.	TRBJ2-3	TRBV18	CASSPLPDKPSTDTQYF	TGTGCCAGCTCACCACTTCCGGACAAACCTAGCACAGATACGCAGTATTTT
once	TRBD2	TRBJ2-7	TRBV13	CASSSTPGLASEQYF	TGTGCCAGCAGCTCCACTCCGGGACTAGCTTCCGAGCAGTACTTC
few	.	TRBJ1-4	TRBV11-2	CASSYSRVLNEKLFF	TGTGCCAGCAGCTATAGCCGAGTTCTTAATGAAAAACTGTTTTTT
.	TRBD1	TRBJ2-7	TRBV18	CASSPDRGSYEQYF	TGTGCCAGCTCACCGGACAGGGGCTCCTACGAGCAGTACTTC
few	TRBD1	TRBJ1-5	TRBV6-2/TRBV6-3	CASSYPGQAEHF	TGTGCCAGCAGTTACCCGGGACAGGCCGAGCATTTT
.	.	TRBJ2-5	TRBV11-3	CASSEIIGETQYF	TGTGCCAGCAGCGAAATCATCGGGGAGACCCAGTACTTC
.	TRBD1	TRBJ1-2	TRBV3-1/TRBV3-2	CASSQDQTGSGGYTF	TGTGCCAGCAGCCAAGACCAGACAGGGTCTGGTGGCTACACCTTC
.	.	TRBJ2-5	TRBV27	CASSLANPGWGQETQYF	TGTGCCAGCAGTTTAGCAAATCCGGGATGGGGCCAAGAGACCCAGTACTTC
few	.	TRBJ1-5	TRBV28	CASSSLGRHNQPQHF	TGTGCCAGCAGCTCCCTAGGGAGGCACAATCAGCCCCAGCATTTT
.	.	TRBJ1-1	TRBV9	CASSVRLNREGTEAFF	TGTGCCAGCAGCGTACGGCTTAACAGGGAGGGGACTGAAGCTTTCTTT
.	TRBD2	TRBJ2-5	TRBV5-4	CASSFPGRAPETQYF	TGTGCCAGCAGCTTTCCCGGGAGGGCCCCAGAGACCCAGTACTTC
.	.	TRBJ1-2	TRBV3-1/TRBV3-2	CASSQNPSVNYGYTF	TGTGCCAGCAGCCAAAATCCAAGCGTTAACTATGGCTACACCTTC
.	.	TRBJ1-2	TRBV4-1	CASSLGQQSNYGYTF	TGCGCCAGCAGCCTAGGACAGCAATCAAACTATGGCTACACCTTC
.	TRBD1	TRBJ2-7	TRBV24-1	CATSDRDRTYEQYF	TGTGCCACCAGTGACCGGGACAGGACCTACGAGCAGTACTTC
.	.	TRBJ1-3	TRBV28	CASSPGGGGDTIYF	TGTGCCAGCAGTCCAGGCGGAGGGGGGGACACCATATATTTT
.	TRBD1	TRBJ1-3	TRBV28	CASSSIGTGGNTIYF	TGTGCCAGCAGTTCTATCGGGACAGGCGGAAACACCATATATTTT
.	TRBD1	TRBJ1-6	TRBV19	CASSIAIWTGDSPLHF	TGTGCCAGTAGTATAGCCATTTGGACAGGGGATTCACCCCTCCACTTT
.	TRBD1	TRBJ1-5	TRBV19	CASSATGGDQPQHF	TGTGCCAGTAGCGCCACAGGGGGCGACCAGCCCCAGCATTTT
.	.	TRBJ1-2	TRBV4-3	CASSQDRGSYGYTF	TGCGCCAGCAGCCAAGACAGGGGATCCTATGGCTACACCTTC
once	.	TRBJ1-2	TRBV6-5	CASSTGTSVYGYTF	TGTGCCAGCAGTACGGGGACTTCGGTCTATGGCTACACCTTC
few	.	TRBJ2-7	TRBV27	CASSYSSQYYEQYF	TGTGCCAGCAGTTACAGCTCCCAGTACTACGAGCAGTACTTC
.	.	TRBJ2-2	TRBV18	CASSPPQGTSTGELFF	TGTGCCAGCTCACCCCCACAGGGTACTTCCACCGGGGAGCTGTTTTTT
.	TRBD1	TRBJ2-5	TRBV30	CAWIGTAPSAETQYF	TGTGCCTGGATCGGGACAGCGCCGAGCGCAGAGACCCAGTACTTC
.	TRBD2	TRBJ2-7	TRBV27	CASSLRTSEGEQYF	TGTGCCAGCAGTCTAAGGACTAGCGAAGGCGAGCAGTACTTC
.	TRBD1	TRBJ1-1	TRBV18	CASSLRQGEAFF	TGTGCCAGCTCGCTTCGACAGGGCGAAGCTTTCTTT
.	.	TRBJ1-2	TRBV9	CASSVATRGDFYGYTF	TGTGCCAGCAGCGTAGCTACCCGCGGGGACTTTTATGGCTACACCTTC
.	.	TRBJ2-2	TRBV7-9	CASSLVQGGTGELFF	TGTGCCAGCAGCTTAGTGCAGGGGGGCACCGGGGAGCTGTTTTTT
.	.	TRBJ2-1	TRBV14	CASSRTFSSYNEQFF	TGTGCCAGCAGCCGCACGTTTAGCTCCTACAATGAGCAGTTCTTC
once	.	TRBJ2-5	TRBV11-2	CASSLDPPFGTQYF	TGTGCCAGCAGCTTAGACCCTCCCTTCGGGACCCAGTACTTC
.	.	TRBJ1-1	TRBV28	CASSDSLTTEAFF	TGTGCCAGCAGCGACAGTCTAACAACTGAAGCTTTCTTT